Listed below are T cell receptor beta chains from one sample, sequenced in a study of blood T cell repertoires in COVID-19. Repertoires were generated with immunoSEQ multiplex PCR, while TCRdb's copy carries only in-frame clones and drops some. The repertoire holds under 450,000 clones, over 80% seen once, with about 4.8% in the top ten. What was sequenced was PBMCs or T cells enriched from blood (not recorded which). The receptor source for this set is a woman in her forties or fifties who had recovered from COVID-19. CDR3s include the opening cysteine and the closing phenylalanine or tryptophan.

len	v_gene	CDR3aa
15	TRBV18	CASSPRDTANYGYTF
17	TRBV5-6	CASSQDRDVLEDTEAFF
12	TRBV30	CAWTRLNYGYTF
13	TRBV29-1	CSVSSGENTEAFF
12	TRBV19	CASSRLFYGYTF
14	TRBV3-1/TRBV3-2	CASSPRGQDSPLHF
17	TRBV21-1	CASSNNRQVRSRYEQYF
12	TRBV6-6	CASSSDSYGYTF
12	TRBV7-2	CASSFPSSPLHF
17	TRBV7-3	CASSLFPGGYDTGELFF
15	TRBV5-4	CASSLDASRVDGYTF
14	TRBV30	CAWDQGIGNYGYTF
16	TRBV7-2	CASSSGLNSNTGELFF
15	TRBV9	CASSKTSASTDTQYF
15	TRBV7-9	CASSLAVGVGTEAFF
16	TRBV6-1	CASSEAVASLPYEQYF
14	TRBV29-1	CSTSEGGLGYGYTF
13	TRBV7-8	CASSRTGFYEQYF
14	TRBV27	CASSLQGGRTEAFF
11	TRBV20-1	CSAGLQETQYF
18	TRBV5-6	CASSFFTDRGIGDQPQHF
15	TRBV15	CATSRDSTRGTEAFF
14	TRBV5-1	CASSSGTGAGELFF
14	TRBV6-5	CASSGGGMNTEAFF
12	TRBV6-5	CASRAGGSEAFF
12	TRBV28	CASSAPGAGAFF
17	TRBV4-1	CASSPQASGAGANVLTF
15	TRBV27	CASSLSLFSGAGYTF
14	TRBV11-2	CASSLYGGHQQKNF
15	TRBV29-1	CSVVGGSSFSYEQYF
14	TRBV5-1	CASSLNGQGTEAFF
16	TRBV7-7	CASSLPTSGGRETQYF
13	TRBV2	CASSVQQNTEAFF
16	TRBV6-1	CASSDRGGEYQETQYF
16	TRBV25-1	CASSELGQGPAETQYF
12	TRBV5-4	CAASPIGTEAFF
13	TRBV14	CASSQGANTEAFF
17	TRBV7-8	CASSPVSVALRTDTQYF
13	TRBV5-1	CASSLEGGYGYTF
20	TRBV7-8	CASSSDRITLRENSYNEQFF
13	TRBV10-3	CAISEKAETEAFF
18	TRBV27	CASSLLGLAGGVQETQYF
14	TRBV11-3	CASRPQGSAEKLFF
13	TRBV6-5	CASSPQVNYGYTF
12	TRBV11-3	CASSQLVNEQFF
12	TRBV29-1	CSARDTDSPLHF
17	TRBV11-3	CASSTYFGTGDPDTQYF
13	TRBV7-9	CASSTPGGYGYTF
14	TRBV11-2	CASSLAAGEYEQFF